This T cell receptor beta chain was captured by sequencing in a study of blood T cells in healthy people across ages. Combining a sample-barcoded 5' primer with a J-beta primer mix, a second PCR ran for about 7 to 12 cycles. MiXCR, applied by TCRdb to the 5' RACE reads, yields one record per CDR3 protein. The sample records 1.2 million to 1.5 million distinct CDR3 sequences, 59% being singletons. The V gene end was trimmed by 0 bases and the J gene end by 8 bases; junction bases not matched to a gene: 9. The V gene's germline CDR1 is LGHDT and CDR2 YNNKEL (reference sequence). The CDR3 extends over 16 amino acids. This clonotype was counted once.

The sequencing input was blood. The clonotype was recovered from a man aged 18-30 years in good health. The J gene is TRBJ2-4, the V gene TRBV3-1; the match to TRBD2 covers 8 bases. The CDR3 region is CASSQEPAGVRDIQYF. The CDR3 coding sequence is TGTGCCAGCAGCCAAGAGCCAGCGGGGGTCAGGGACATTCAGTACTTC.